A single T cell receptor (beta chain) is shown here with its context. This sample was taken from a study of blood T cell repertoires in COVID-19. Study-level background: There were acute and convalescent COVID-19 samples, and they came from the United States, Italy and Spain. Nucleic acid was either cDNA or gDNA, and it came from T cells, B-cell-depleted T cells, or PBMCs.

Germline-derived CDR1 and CDR2 are MDHEN and SYDVKM. The ends lost 2 bases at V and 4 bases at J; junction bases unmatched: 6. The CDR3 runs 16 residues. Original handling: How many nucleated cells were present was estimated from reference gene primer amplification. Generated by immunoSEQ multiplex PCR, the TCRdb table keeps only in-frame clones and is missing some. The V and J calls and clone size were taken over from that table, and D and trimming were inferred from the DNA. The repertoire includes some 250,000 clones, roughly 80% of them detected once, and less than 3.5% sits in the top ten. Sequenced: peripheral blood. The chain carries TRBV28 and TRBJ2-1; 9 bases fit TRBD1. The TCR was taken from a woman aged 18-29 years with acute or convalescent COVID-19. The CDR3 region is CASSLNRGLYYNEQFF. CDR3 bases: TGTGCCAGCAGTTTAAACAGGGGGCTCTATTACAATGAGCAGTTCTTC.